The rows below give T cell receptor beta chains drawn from one sample of a study of cytomegalovirus exposure and HLA in healthy donors. Method: immunoSEQ multiplex PCR; TCRdb's copy keeps in-frame clones and lacks some. Among fewer than 250,000 clones listed, approximately 86% were seen once. Sequenced material: PBMCs. The receptors were gathered from a boy aged 2 to 10 in good health and CMV-seronegative. CDR3s include the opening cysteine and the closing phenylalanine or tryptophan. Fields, in order: D gene, J gene, clone size, V gene, CDR3 protein, CDR3 DNA. A D gene is named only where the DNA matches it firmly. Clone size appears in some rows only: once, few, many, or a class for an expanded clone.

>TRBD1|TRBJ1-6|few|TRBV4-1
CASSPRDRNSPLHF
TGCGCCAGCAGCCCCCGGGACAGAAATTCACCCCTCCACTTT
>-|TRBJ1-5|-|TRBV5-1
CASSPLGVENQPQHF
TGCGCCAGCAGCCCCCTAGGTGTGGAAAATCAGCCCCAGCATTTT
>-|TRBJ2-7|-|TRBV6-1
CASRAFWGPSYEQYF
TGTGCCAGCAGGGCTTTTTGGGGCCCCTCCTACGAGCAGTACTTC
>TRBD1|TRBJ2-2|-|TRBV6-6
CASRGQGTTGELFF
TGTGCCAGCAGGGGACAGGGAACCACCGGGGAGCTGTTTTTT
>-|TRBJ2-5|-|TRBV5-4
CASQLNREQETQYF
TGTGCCAGCCAATTGAACAGGGAACAAGAGACCCAGTACTTC
>-|TRBJ2-4|-|TRBV5-1
CASSLEAARNIQYF
TGCGCCAGCAGCTTGGAAGCAGCGCGAAACATTCAGTACTTC
>-|TRBJ2-5|-|TRBV30
CAWSLGAGRATQYF
TGTGCCTGGAGTCTCGGTGCAGGTCGAGCGACCCAGTACTTC
>-|TRBJ2-1|once|TRBV5-1
CASSLEAGSNEQFF
TGCGCCAGCAGCTTGGAGGCAGGGTCGAATGAGCAGTTCTTC
>TRBD2|TRBJ2-2|-|TRBV27
CASSPRLAGTGELFF
TGTGCCAGCAGCCCTCGACTAGCGGGAACCGGGGAGCTGTTTTTT
>-|TRBJ2-7|-|TRBV5-4
CASSHLILQGTHEQYF
TGTGCCAGCAGCCACTTGATATTACAGGGAACCCACGAGCAGTACTTC
>TRBD1|TRBJ1-1|-|TRBV6-5
CASRLGQGTAEAFF
TGTGCCAGCAGATTAGGACAGGGTACCGCTGAAGCTTTCTTT
>TRBD1|TRBJ2-3|-|TRBV27
CASSRRRTGVISSTDTQYF
TGTGCCAGCAGTCGCCGCCGGACAGGGGTCATTTCTAGCACAGATACGCAGTATTTT
>-|TRBJ2-1|-|TRBV27
CASSLSNGYNEQFF
TGTGCCAGCAGTTTATCGAACGGCTACAATGAGCAGTTCTTC
>-|TRBJ2-1|-|TRBV29-1
CSVETVRNEQFF
TGCAGCGTTGAGACTGTACGGAATGAGCAGTTCTTC
>-|TRBJ2-7|-|TRBV2
CASSRQGYTYEQYF
TGTGCCAGCAGTAGGCAGGGATACACCTACGAGCAGTACTTC
>TRBD1|TRBJ1-6|-|TRBV9
CASSSSDRDRKIFGSPLHF
TGTGCCAGCAGCTCCTCAGACCGGGACAGGAAAATTTTTGGCTCACCCCTCCACTTT
>-|TRBJ2-2|-|TRBV30
CAWSVQGSGELFF
TGTGCCTGGAGTGTCCAGGGGTCCGGGGAGCTGTTTTTT
>-|TRBJ2-5|-|TRBV7-7
CASSPLRGAQETQYF
TGTGCCAGCAGCCCCTTACGGGGGGCACAAGAGACCCAGTACTTC
>TRBD2|TRBJ2-7|many|TRBV10-2
CASVLAGAHEQYF
TGCGCCAGCGTACTAGCGGGAGCCCACGAGCAGTACTTC
>-|TRBJ1-1|-|TRBV7-6
CASSAPGWTEAFF
TGTGCCAGCAGCGCCCCAGGTTGGACTGAAGCTTTCTTT